The source of this TCR beta chain is a study of breast tumors, draining lymph nodes, adjacent tissues. This clonotype was counted a few times. Samples came from axillary lymph nodes draining the breast cancer. TCRdb redid the calling of the multiplex PCR reads with MiXCR, one entry per CDR3 protein. The data show some 150,000 distinct CDR3 sequences, 25% to 40% seen once. The CDR3 is 16 residues long. CDR1 and CDR2 (germline): MGHRA, YSYEKL. V shed 0 bases and J shed 6 bases, with 17 bases lying between them. Material: axillary lymph node tissue. This chain joins TRBV4-1 and TRBJ1-1; possible D gene TRBD1, 5 bases. The sequence came from a female donor with breast cancer. Some clones in this sample may be carry-over from other donors' samples. CDR3 residues: CASSQDGGGNGAEAFF. DNA of the CDR3: TGCGCCAGCAGCCAAGATGGTGGGGGGAATGGTGCTGAAGCTTTCTTT.